This TCR beta chain came from a study of T cells in Graves' hyperthyroidism and ophthalmopathy. Germline CDR1 is MGHRA and CDR2 is YSYEKL. This CDR3 is 19 amino acids long. Trimming removed 2 bases from V and 3 bases from J, with 24 bases in between. Together with thyroid ultrasound, orbital computed tomography, serum thyroxine and TRAb, clinical symptoms were used for diagnoses. RNA transcripts gave rise to amplified TCR beta CDR3 regions. RT-PCR in the first round (using the HTBI primer set) targeted the TCR CDR3. Each CDR3 protein is one row after TCRdb ran MiXCR on the multiplex PCR reads. The table has 530,000 or so distinct CDR3 sequences, roughly 15% seen once; the top ten hold approximately 15%.

V gene TRBV4-1 combines with J gene TRBJ2-3, with D hard to call. This TCR was recovered from a woman aged 18-29 years with Graves' ophthalmopathy. Sequenced: blood. This CDR3 is CASSQPNMGERHSTDTQYF. CDR3 sequence (DNA): TGCGCCAGCAGCCAACCTAATATGGGCGAGCGTCATAGTACAGATACGCAGTATTTT.